This is a list of T cell receptor beta chains from one sample in a study of control samples from healthy donors and cancer patients. Assay: immunoSEQ multiplex PCR; the TCRdb copy retains only in-frame clones and omits some. The data contain roughly 100,000 clones, about 90% of them seen just once; the ten biggest clones take up roughly 15%. The source material was blood. The origin of the receptors is a young man in good health. Each CDR3 is given with its conserved first and last residue. The order of the fields is D gene, J gene, clone size, V gene, CDR3 DNA, CDR3 protein. The D gene is left open where the match is weak. Part of the rows lack a size; the others show once, few, many or a class for expanded clones.

>NA|TRBJ1-1|NA|TRBV5-6
TGTGCCAGCAGCTTAATGGACAGCGCTCATGAAGCTTTCTTT
CASSLMDSAHEAFF
>NA|TRBJ2-7|once|TRBV12-5
TGTGCTAGTGGCCCCGGGGAGGGGGCCTACGAGCAGTACTTC
CASGPGEGAYEQYF
>NA|TRBJ2-1|NA|TRBV21-1
TGTGCCAGCAGCAAAGCCGGACTAGCGGGAAACGAGCAGTTCTTC
CASSKAGLAGNEQFF
>TRBD2|TRBJ2-1|NA|TRBV19
TGTGCCAGTAGTATAGTGGGGACTAGCTTCAATGAGCAGTTCTTC
CASSIVGTSFNEQFF
>TRBD2|TRBJ2-5|NA|TRBV4-1
TGCGCCAGCAGCCAAGTCCATTTGGGCTCTAGCGGGTACCAAGAGACCCAGTACTTC
CASSQVHLGSSGYQETQYF
>NA|TRBJ1-6|NA|TRBV28
TGTGCCAGTACGAGCTCCTATAATTCACCCCTCCACTTT
CASTSSYNSPLHF
>NA|TRBJ1-1|NA|TRBV27
TGTGCCAGCAGTTTACAAAAAATGAACACTGAAGCTTTCTTT
CASSLQKMNTEAFF
>TRBD1|TRBJ1-1|once|TRBV19
TGTGCCAGTAGCTTACAGGGGACGAACACTGAAGCTTTCTTT
CASSLQGTNTEAFF
>TRBD1|TRBJ2-7|NA|TRBV18
TGTGCCAGCTCACCACAGACCGGGACAGGTAGCTCCTACGAGCAGTACTTC
CASSPQTGTGSSYEQYF
>TRBD1|TRBJ1-5|NA|TRBV2
TGTGCCAGCAGTCAGGGGGACAGGGTACGGAATCAGCCCCAGCATTTT
CASSQGDRVRNQPQHF
>TRBD2|TRBJ2-1|NA|TRBV7-3
TGTGCCAGCAGCACCGGGACTAGAACCTACAATGAGCAGTTCTTC
CASSTGTRTYNEQFF
>TRBD2|TRBJ2-5|few|TRBV7-7
TGTGCCAGCAGCTCGGGACTAGCGGGAGTAGAGACCCAGTACTTC
CASSSGLAGVETQYF
>TRBD1|TRBJ1-1|once|TRBV6-5
TGTGCCAGCTCCACCGCAGGGGGCACTGAAGCTTTCTTT
CASSTAGGTEAFF
>NA|TRBJ2-5|NA|TRBV11-2
TGTGCCAGCCGGGACTTCCAAGAGACCCAGTACTTC
CASRDFQETQYF
>NA|TRBJ1-1|few|TRBV28
TGTGCCAGCAGTCGGACGTATAGGGCTGAAGCTTTCTTT
CASSRTYRAEAFF
>TRBD2|TRBJ2-3|NA|TRBV2
TGTGCCAGCAGTGAAGCGGGACTAGCGAACACAGATACGCAGTATTTT
CASSEAGLANTDTQYF
>NA|TRBJ1-1|NA|TRBV9
TGTGCCAGCAGCGTAGACGGGGGTAGAAAAGCTTTCTTT
CASSVDGGRKAFF
>NA|TRBJ2-7|NA|TRBV9
TGTGCCAGCAGCGTAACGGAATCGAACTACGAGCAGTACTTC
CASSVTESNYEQYF
>TRBD1|TRBJ2-1|NA|TRBV5-6
TGTGCCAGCAGCTTGAGGGACAGCTACAATGAGCAGTTCTTC
CASSLRDSYNEQFF
>TRBD2|TRBJ2-7|NA|TRBV12-5
TGTGCTAGTGGTTTGGGGCTAGCGGCCTACTACGAGCAGTACTTC
CASGLGLAAYYEQYF
>TRBD2|TRBJ2-2|NA|TRBV2
TGTGCCAGCAGACCCTGGGGGGGGAACACCGGGGAGCTGTTTTTT
CASRPWGGNTGELFF
>NA|TRBJ1-3|NA|TRBV6-5
TGTGCCAGCAGTAGAGCCTCTGGAAACACCATATATTTT
CASSRASGNTIYF
>NA|TRBJ2-7|once|TRBV5-1
TGCGCCAGCAGCTTCGAAGGGGGTACCTACGAGCAGTACTTC
CASSFEGGTYEQYF
>TRBD2|TRBJ2-1|NA|TRBV9
TGTGCCAGCAGCGCTTCTAGCGGGAGGGAGTATGAGCAGTTCTTC
CASSASSGREYEQFF
>NA|TRBJ1-2|NA|TRBV6-5
TGTGCCAGCAGTTACTCGAGTTTAATACTGGGTGGCTACACCTTC
CASSYSSLILGGYTF
>NA|TRBJ1-2|NA|TRBV27
TGTGCCAGCAGTCTTTCAGGGGTGGGGAGGGGCTACACCTTC
CASSLSGVGRGYTF
>NA|TRBJ1-2|once|TRBV10-3
TGTGCCATCAATGAAGGGGGGATTTCGGACTATGGCTACACCTTC
CAINEGGISDYGYTF
>NA|TRBJ2-6|NA|TRBV7-2
TGTGCCAGCAACTTAGGAATTGGCTCTGGGGCCAACGTCCTGACTTTC
CASNLGIGSGANVLTF
>NA|TRBJ2-7|few|TRBV7-9
TGTGCCAGCAGGACGGAGGGTTCCTACGAGCAGTACTTC
CASRTEGSYEQYF
>NA|TRBJ1-3|NA|TRBV21-1
TGTGCCAGCAGCACCGTCTGTGACAACGCTGGAAACACCATATATTTT
CASSTVCDNAGNTIYF
>TRBD2|TRBJ2-1|NA|TRBV4-2
TGTGCCAGCAGCCAAGAGACTAGCGGCTACAATGAGCAGTTCTTC
CASSQETSGYNEQFF
>NA|TRBJ2-5|few|TRBV21-1
TGTGCCAGCAGCCCTCAGGGAGTAGCGGGAGTGGAAGGGGAGACCCAGTACTTC
CASSPQGVAGVEGETQYF
>NA|TRBJ1-1|NA|TRBV5-4
TGTGCCAGCAGCTTAGACTCGAGGGCTTTCTTT
CASSLDSRAFF
>NA|TRBJ2-2|NA|TRBV7-2
TGTGCCAGCAGCTTAGACAGGGGAGGTGGGGAGCTGTTTTTT
CASSLDRGGGELFF
>TRBD1|TRBJ2-7|NA|TRBV11-2
TGTGCCAGCAGCTTAAGTAGCAGGGGGCCCCACGAGCAGTACTTC
CASSLSSRGPHEQYF
>NA|TRBJ1-4|NA|TRBV15
TGTGCCACCAGCAAACCGGGGGGCGAAAAACTGTTTTTT
CATSKPGGEKLFF
>NA|TRBJ2-1|NA|TRBV4-1
TGCGCCAGCAGCCTCGGACCGCAGCAGTTCTTC
CASSLGPQQFF
>NA|TRBJ2-7|NA|TRBV10-2
TGCGCCAGCAGTGAGCGGCTAGCCCCGGGCCCCAGCTACGAGCAGTACTTC
CASSERLAPGPSYEQYF
>NA|TRBJ2-3|NA|TRBV3-1/TRBV3-2
TGTGCCAGCAGCCAAGGTGTCGATACGCAGTATTTT
CASSQGVDTQYF
>TRBD1|TRBJ2-2|NA|TRBV20-1
TGCAGTGCTAGTCCTGGACAGGGGCTCACCGGGGAGCTGTTTTTT
CSASPGQGLTGELFF
>NA|TRBJ1-2|NA|TRBV7-2
TGTGCCAGCAGCTATAAGGACGGGGCAAACTATGGCTACACCTTC
CASSYKDGANYGYTF
>TRBD1|TRBJ2-7|once|TRBV3-1/TRBV3-2
TGTGCCAGCAGCCAAGATCAGGGGGAATACTCCTACGAGCAGTACTTC
CASSQDQGEYSYEQYF
>TRBD1|TRBJ2-7|NA|TRBV10-3
TGTGCCATCAGCGGACAGGCAGAAAGCTCCTACGAGCAGTACTTC
CAISGQAESSYEQYF
>NA|TRBJ2-4|NA|TRBV27
TGTGCCAGCAGTTTATCAGGAAACAAAAACATTCAGTACTTC
CASSLSGNKNIQYF
>NA|TRBJ2-1|NA|TRBV7-2
TGTGCCAGCAGCTTGTTTATCGGTCGGGCAGGAGAGCAGTTCTTC
CASSLFIGRAGEQFF
>NA|TRBJ2-7|NA|TRBV4-3
TGCGCCAGCAGCCAGGGTCTAATAAGTACCTACGAGCAGTACTTC
CASSQGLISTYEQYF
>NA|TRBJ2-2|NA|TRBV18
TGTGCCAGCTCCGCGCGCAATCAGGAGGGTCCCGGGGAGCTGTTTTTT
CASSARNQEGPGELFF
>NA|TRBJ2-5|NA|TRBV5-1
TGCGCCAGCAGCTTGTCGGATGTCGAGACCCAGTACTTC
CASSLSDVETQYF
>TRBD1|TRBJ2-7|NA|TRBV30
TGTGCCTGGAGTAATTATGGAGGGACAGGCTCCTACGAGCAGTACTTC
CAWSNYGGTGSYEQYF
>TRBD2|TRBJ2-7|NA|TRBV6-5
TGTGCCAGCAGTTACGGGCGGGGGGTCTACGAGCAGTACTTC
CASSYGRGVYEQYF
>NA|TRBJ1-2|NA|TRBV4-1
TGCGCCAGCAGCCAAGTTGTCAGCAACTATGGCTACACCTTC
CASSQVVSNYGYTF
>NA|TRBJ1-5|few|TRBV19
TGTGCCAGTAGTTTAATTCAGTCGGTGGGCAATCAGCCCCAGCATTTT
CASSLIQSVGNQPQHF
>TRBD1|TRBJ2-3|NA|TRBV23-1
TGCGCCAGCAGTCACCACATTTGGACAGGGAGCACAGATACGCAGTATTTT
CASSHHIWTGSTDTQYF
>TRBD1|TRBJ1-4|NA|TRBV28
TGTGCCAGCAGTTTGGGACAGCGAACAACTAATGAAAAACTGTTTTTT
CASSLGQRTTNEKLFF
>NA|TRBJ1-2|NA|TRBV12-3/TRBV12-4
TGTGCCAGCAGTCCAGCCACTAACTATGGCTACACCTTC
CASSPATNYGYTF